This entry features one TCR beta chain sequence. Peripheral blood CD8+ and CD4+ T cells were profiled by TCR beta sequencing. TEMRA cells were FACS-enriched, unlike CD8+ and CD4+ T cells, which were negatively isolated. With random hexamers, reverse transcription was performed on about 0.45 to 1 ug of RNA. The CDR3 of TCR beta was amplified by immunoSEQ multiplex PCR across 54 Vbeta and 13 Jbeta. TCRdb fed the immunoSEQ multiplex PCR reads into MiXCR, producing one record per CDR3 protein. Of 150,000 or so distinct CDR3 sequences listed, 90% to 95% were seen once; the top ten hold about 0.073%. CDR3 length: 13 residues. V lost 6 bases, J lost 6 bases, and 13 bases lay in between. Germline V lookup: CDR1 MDHEN, CDR2 SYDVKM. The data originate from a study of CD8 T cells in Susac syndrome.

Material: CD4+ T cells from PBMCs. The sequence was obtained from a human donor in good health. V gene TRBV28 combines with J gene TRBJ2-3; D perhaps matches TRBD2 (6 bases). CDR3 protein: CASSLDRGDTQYF. CDR3 DNA: TGTGCCAGCAGCCTTGACCGGGGGGATACGCAGTATTTT.